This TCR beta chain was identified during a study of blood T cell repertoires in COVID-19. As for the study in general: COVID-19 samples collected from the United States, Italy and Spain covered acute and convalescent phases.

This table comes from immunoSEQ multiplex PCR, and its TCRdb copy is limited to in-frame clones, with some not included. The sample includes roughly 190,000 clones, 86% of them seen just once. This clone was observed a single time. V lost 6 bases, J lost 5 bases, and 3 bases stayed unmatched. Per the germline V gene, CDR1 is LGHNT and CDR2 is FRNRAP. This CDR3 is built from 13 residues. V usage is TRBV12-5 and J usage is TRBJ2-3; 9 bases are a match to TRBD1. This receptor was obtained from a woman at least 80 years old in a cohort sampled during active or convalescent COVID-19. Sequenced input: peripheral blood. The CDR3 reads CASGRTGEDTQYF. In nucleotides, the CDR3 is TGTGCTAGTGGAAGGACAGGGGAAGATACGCAGTATTTT.